Below, 6 T cell receptor beta chains from the same sample are listed, as sequenced in a study of shared clonotypes between healthy human individuals. Clones were read by immunoSEQ multiplex PCR, and TCRdb kept only the in-frame ones, dropping some. Found here are some 1.4 million clones, around 97% of them singletons; the top ten hold roughly 1.2%. Sequencing was done on a sample of naive CD4+ T cells sorted from blood. The subset: CD45RA+ positively selected. The receptors were gathered from a man aged 25 to 45 in good health.

This chain links TRBV6-5 with TRBJ2-1; 9 bases are shared with TRBD1. The CDR3 is made up of 15 amino acids. Looked up from germline, CDR1 is MNHEY and CDR2 is SVGAGI. With 1 base clipped from V and 5 bases from J, the junction kept 3 bases outside the gene matches. The CDR3 loop reads CASSYLGQGNNEQFF. The CDR3 DNA follows: TGTGCCAGCAGTTACTTGGGACAGGGTAACAATGAGCAGTTCTTC.

The V and J genes are TRBV19 and TRBJ1-5; 7 bases match TRBD1. The CDR3 runs 11 residues. The V gene's germline CDR1 is LNHDA and CDR2 SQIVND (reference sequence). V lost 4 bases to trimming and J lost 9 bases; unmatched junction nucleotides: 0. Written as DNA, the CDR3 is TGTGCCAGTAGTAGGACAGGGCCCCAGCATTTT. This encodes CASSRTGPQHF.

This chain uses TRBV9 with TRBJ2-5; D might be TRBD2 (5 bases). The germline V gene has CDR1 SGDLS and CDR2 YYNGEE. Trimming shortened V by 0 bases and J by 6 bases, and 9 bases separated the two germline ends. This CDR3 has 13 amino acids. For the CDR3, the DNA is TGTGCCAGCAGCGTAGATGGGAGTAAGACCCAGTACTTC. Its translation is CASSVDGSKTQYF.

The chain combines TRBV29-1 with TRBJ2-1, with a tentative D call TRBD1 (7 bases). Germline V gene data show CDR1 as SQVTM and CDR2 as ANQGSEA. V was trimmed by 7 bases and J by 3 bases, leaving 16 bases between them. This CDR3 comprises 14 residues. DNA for the CDR3: TGCAGCGCCCGGCAGGGGGAGGTCTACAATGAGCAGTTCTTC. Amino acids: CSARQGEVYNEQFF.

The chain is built from TRBV7-9 and TRBJ2-2; 8 bases match TRBD2. This CDR3 comprises 15 residues. V lost 3 bases, J lost 5 bases, and 5 bases stayed unmatched. CDR1 and CDR2 from the germline V gene are SEHNR and FQNEAQ (reference sequence). The CDR3 here is CASSFGTRWTGELFF. The DNA for the CDR3 is TGTGCCAGCAGCTTTGGGACTAGATGGACCGGGGAGCTGTTTTTT.

The chain carries TRBV28 and TRBJ1-2; D ambiguous. V lost 3 bases and J lost 1, with 9 bases in between. The CDR3 extends over 14 amino acids. From germline, CDR1 is MDHEN and CDR2 SYDVKM. The chain's CDR3 is CASSLAANNYGYTF. As DNA, the CDR3 is TGTGCCAGCAGTTTGGCTGCCAATAACTATGGCTACACCTTC.